This passage covers 5 T cell receptor beta chains from one sample sequenced in a study of blood T cell repertoires in COVID-19. TCRdb's table, derived via immunoSEQ multiplex PCR, lists solely in-frame clones and lacks some. Of approximately 380,000 clones in the sample, 85% were seen once. The sequenced sample consisted of peripheral blood. The receptors were gathered from a woman under 30 with acute or convalescent COVID-19.

The sample holds a few counts of this clone. The V gene is TRBV18, the J gene TRBJ1-2, with no clear D. This CDR3 spans 12 amino acids. Trimming took off 0 bases at V and 6 bases at J, with 5 bases between the two ends. CDR1 is KGHSH, CDR2 LQKENI, per germline. Here the CDR3 reads CASSPPADGYTF. As DNA, the CDR3 is TGTGCCAGCTCACCACCGGCTGATGGCTACACCTTC.

This chain links TRBV19 with TRBJ1-2, with D possibly matching TRBD1 (5 bases). The CDR3 is 16 amino acids. Germline loops: CDR1 LNHDA, CDR2 SQIVND (reference sequence). The V gene lost 5 bases and the J gene lost 5 bases, with 21 bases spanning the gap. The CDR3 here is CASSAIRRRGVYGYTF. CDR3 in DNA: TGTGCCAGTAGTGCCATCAGGCGGAGGGGAGTTTATGGCTACACCTTC.

The chain carries TRBV7-6 and TRBJ2-7, with D possibly matching TRBD1 (5 bases). The CDR3 extends over 14 amino acids. Trimming took off 1 base at V and 5 bases at J, with 12 bases between the two ends. The germline gives CDR1 SGHVS, CDR2 FNYEAQ. The CDR3 DNA reads as TGTGCCAGCAGCTTAGGATGGGGCAGAAACGAGCAGTACTTC. Protein product: CASSLGWGRNEQYF.

J is TRBJ2-4 and V is TRBV7-2; 8 nucleotides align to TRBD1. The V gene end was trimmed by 5 bases and the J gene end by 0 bases; junction bases not matched to a gene: 3. CDR1 and CDR2 from the germline V gene are SGHTA and FQGNSA. The CDR3 runs to 15 residues. CDR3 sequence: CASSTTGAAKNIQYF. DNA for the CDR3: TGTGCCAGCAGCACGACAGGGGCAGCCAAAAACATTCAGTACTTC.

Here the CDR3 DNA reads TGTGCCAGCAGCCCACGACAGGGGGCTATGAATGAGCAGTTCTTC. It codes for CASSPRQGAMNEQFF. The genes are TRBV9 and TRBJ2-1; 10 bases fit TRBD1. The V segment lost 4 bases and the J segment 7 bases; nucleotides outside the gene matches: 8. Germline loops: CDR1 SGDLS, CDR2 YYNGEE. The CDR3 spans 15 residues.